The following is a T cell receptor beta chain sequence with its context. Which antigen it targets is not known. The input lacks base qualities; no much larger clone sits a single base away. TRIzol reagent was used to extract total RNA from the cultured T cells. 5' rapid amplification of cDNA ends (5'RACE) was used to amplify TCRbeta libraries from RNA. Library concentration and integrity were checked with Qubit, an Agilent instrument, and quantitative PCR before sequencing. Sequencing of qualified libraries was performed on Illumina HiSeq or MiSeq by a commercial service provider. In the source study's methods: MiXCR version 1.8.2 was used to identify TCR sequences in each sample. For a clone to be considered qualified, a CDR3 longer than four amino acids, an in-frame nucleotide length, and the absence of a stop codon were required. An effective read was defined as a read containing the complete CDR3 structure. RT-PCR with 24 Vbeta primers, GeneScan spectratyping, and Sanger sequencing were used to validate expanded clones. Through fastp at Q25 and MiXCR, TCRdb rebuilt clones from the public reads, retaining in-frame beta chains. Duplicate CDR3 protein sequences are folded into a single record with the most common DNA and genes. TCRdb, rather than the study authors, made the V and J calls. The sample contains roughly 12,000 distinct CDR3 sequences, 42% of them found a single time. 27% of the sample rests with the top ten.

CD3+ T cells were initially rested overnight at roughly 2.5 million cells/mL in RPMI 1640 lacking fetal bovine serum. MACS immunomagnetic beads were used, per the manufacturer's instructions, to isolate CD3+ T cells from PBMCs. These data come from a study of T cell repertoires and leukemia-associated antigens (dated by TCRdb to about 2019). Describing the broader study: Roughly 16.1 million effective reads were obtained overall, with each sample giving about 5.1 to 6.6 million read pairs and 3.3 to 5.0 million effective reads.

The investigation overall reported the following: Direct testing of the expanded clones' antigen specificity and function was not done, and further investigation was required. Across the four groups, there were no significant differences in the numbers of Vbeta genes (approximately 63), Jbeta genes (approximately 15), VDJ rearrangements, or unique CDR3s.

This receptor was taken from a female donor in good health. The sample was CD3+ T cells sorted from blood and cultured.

The CDR3 protein: CASSPTPATYEQYF. DNA sequence: TGTGCCAGCAGCCCCACTCCAGCCACCTACGAGCAGTACTTC. The chain employs TRBV7-2 and TRBJ2-7, with the D gene too uncertain to name. From the cysteine through the phenylalanine, the CDR3 covers 14 amino acids. Here the CDR3 DNA is all that survives: 42 bases in frame from base 1. Looking up the germline V gene yields CDR1 SGHTA and CDR2 FQGNSA. The trim is 5 bases for V and 2 bases for J, with a gap of 13 bases between the germline ends.